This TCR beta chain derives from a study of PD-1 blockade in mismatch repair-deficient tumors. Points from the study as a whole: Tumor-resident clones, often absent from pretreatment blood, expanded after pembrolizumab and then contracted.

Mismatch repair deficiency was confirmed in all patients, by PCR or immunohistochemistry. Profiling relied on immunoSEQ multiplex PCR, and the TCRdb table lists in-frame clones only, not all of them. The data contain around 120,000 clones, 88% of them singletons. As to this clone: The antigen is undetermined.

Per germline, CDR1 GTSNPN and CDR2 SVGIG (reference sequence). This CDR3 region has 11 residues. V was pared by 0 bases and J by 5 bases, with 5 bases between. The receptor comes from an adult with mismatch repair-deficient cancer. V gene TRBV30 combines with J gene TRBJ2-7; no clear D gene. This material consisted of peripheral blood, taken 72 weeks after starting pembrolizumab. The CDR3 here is CAWSVNHEQYF. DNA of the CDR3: TGTGCCTGGAGTGTAAACCACGAGCAGTACTTC.